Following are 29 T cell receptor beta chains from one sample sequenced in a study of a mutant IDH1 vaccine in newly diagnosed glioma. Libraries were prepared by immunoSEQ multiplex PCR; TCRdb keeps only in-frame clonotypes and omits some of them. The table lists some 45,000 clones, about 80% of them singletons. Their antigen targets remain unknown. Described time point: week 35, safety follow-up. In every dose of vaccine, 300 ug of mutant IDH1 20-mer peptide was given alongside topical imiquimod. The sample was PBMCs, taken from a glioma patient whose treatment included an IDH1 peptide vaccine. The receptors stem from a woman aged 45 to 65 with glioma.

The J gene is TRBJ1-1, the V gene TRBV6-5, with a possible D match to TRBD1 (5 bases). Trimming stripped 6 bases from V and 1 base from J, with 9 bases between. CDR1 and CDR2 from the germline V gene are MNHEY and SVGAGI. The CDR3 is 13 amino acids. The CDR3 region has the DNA TGTGCCAGCAGCCTCGACAGGAACACTGAAGCTTTCTTT. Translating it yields CASSLDRNTEAFF.

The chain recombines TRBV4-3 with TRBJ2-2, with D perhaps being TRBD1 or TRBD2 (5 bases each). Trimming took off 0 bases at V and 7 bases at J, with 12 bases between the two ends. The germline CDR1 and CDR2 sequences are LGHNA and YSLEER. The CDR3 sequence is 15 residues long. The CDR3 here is CASSQDGPGSGELFF. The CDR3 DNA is TGCGCCAGCAGCCAAGATGGGCCAGGGAGCGGGGAGCTGTTTTTT.

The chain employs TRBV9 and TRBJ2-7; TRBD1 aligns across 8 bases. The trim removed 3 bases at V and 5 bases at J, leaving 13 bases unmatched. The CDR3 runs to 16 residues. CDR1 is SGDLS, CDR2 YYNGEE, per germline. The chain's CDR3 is CASSAITGGKLDEQYF. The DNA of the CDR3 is TGTGCCAGCAGCGCAATAACAGGGGGGAAATTGGACGAGCAGTACTTC. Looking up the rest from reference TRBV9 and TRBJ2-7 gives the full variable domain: DSGVTQTPKHLITATGQRVTLRCSPRSGDLSVYWYQQSLDQGLQFLIQYYNGEERAKGNILERFSAQQFPDLHSELNLSSLELGDSALYFCASSAITGGKLDEQYFGPGTRLTVT.

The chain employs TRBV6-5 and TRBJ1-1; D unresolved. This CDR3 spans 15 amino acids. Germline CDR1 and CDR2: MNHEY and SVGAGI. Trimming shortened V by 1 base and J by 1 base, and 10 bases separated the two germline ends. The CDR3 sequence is CASSYWVSENTEAFF. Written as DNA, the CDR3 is TGTGCCAGCAGTTACTGGGTTAGTGAGAACACTGAAGCTTTCTTT.

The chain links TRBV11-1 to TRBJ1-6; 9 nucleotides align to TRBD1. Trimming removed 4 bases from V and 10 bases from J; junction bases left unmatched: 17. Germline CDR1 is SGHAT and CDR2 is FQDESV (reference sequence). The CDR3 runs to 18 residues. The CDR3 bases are TGTGCCAGCAGCTCGGCGGCCGAAAAACAGGGGGCGGACTCACCCCTCCACTTT. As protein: CASSSAAEKQGADSPLHF.

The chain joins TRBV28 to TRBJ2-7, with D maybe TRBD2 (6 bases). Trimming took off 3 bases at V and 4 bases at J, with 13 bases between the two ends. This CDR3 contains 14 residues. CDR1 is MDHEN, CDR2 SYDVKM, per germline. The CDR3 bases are TGTGCCAGCAGTTTCCCGGGGGACGTTTACGAGCAGTACTTC. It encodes CASSFPGDVYEQYF.

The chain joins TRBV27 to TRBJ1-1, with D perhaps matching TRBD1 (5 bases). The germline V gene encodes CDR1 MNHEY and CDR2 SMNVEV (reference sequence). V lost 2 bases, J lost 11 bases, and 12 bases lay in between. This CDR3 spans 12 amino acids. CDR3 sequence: CASSLRDSPAFF. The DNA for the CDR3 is TGTGCCAGCAGTTTACGGGACTCCCCGGCTTTCTTT.

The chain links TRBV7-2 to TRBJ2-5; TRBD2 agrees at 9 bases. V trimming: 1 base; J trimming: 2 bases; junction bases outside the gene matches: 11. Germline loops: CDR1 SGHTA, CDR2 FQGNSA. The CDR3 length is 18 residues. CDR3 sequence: CASSLGPSGAILQETQYF. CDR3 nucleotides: TGTGCCAGCAGCTTAGGACCTAGCGGGGCTATACTTCAAGAGACCCAGTACTTC.

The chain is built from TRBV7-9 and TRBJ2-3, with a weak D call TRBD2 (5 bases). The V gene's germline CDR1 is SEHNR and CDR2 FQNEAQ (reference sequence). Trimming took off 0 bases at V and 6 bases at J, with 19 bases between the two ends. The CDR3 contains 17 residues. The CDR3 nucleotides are TGTGCCAGCAGCTTAGCGTTCGACTCCGAGTCGGGGGATACGCAGTATTTT. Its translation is CASSLAFDSESGDTQYF.

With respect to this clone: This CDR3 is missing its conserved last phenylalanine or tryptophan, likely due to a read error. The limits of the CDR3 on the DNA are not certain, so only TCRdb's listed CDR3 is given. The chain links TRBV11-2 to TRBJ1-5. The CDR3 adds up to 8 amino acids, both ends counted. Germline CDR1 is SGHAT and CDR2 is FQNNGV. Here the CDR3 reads CASSLAGS.

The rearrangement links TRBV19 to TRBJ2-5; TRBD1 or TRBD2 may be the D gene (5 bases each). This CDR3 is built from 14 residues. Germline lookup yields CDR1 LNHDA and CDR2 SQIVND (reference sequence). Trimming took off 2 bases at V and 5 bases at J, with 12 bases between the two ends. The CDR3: CASSILGRMETQYF. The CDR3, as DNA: TGTGCCAGTAGTATATTGGGACGTATGGAGACCCAGTACTTC.

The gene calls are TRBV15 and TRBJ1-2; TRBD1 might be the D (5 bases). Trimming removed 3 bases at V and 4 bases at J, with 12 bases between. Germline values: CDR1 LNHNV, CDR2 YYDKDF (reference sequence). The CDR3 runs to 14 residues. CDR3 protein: CATSRTGQSYGYTF. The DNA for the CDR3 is TGTGCCACCAGCAGGACGGGGCAGTCCTATGGCTACACCTTC. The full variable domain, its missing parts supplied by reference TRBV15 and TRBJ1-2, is DAMVIQNPRYQVTQFGKPVTLSCSQTLNHNVMYWYQQKSSQAPKLLFHYYDKDFNNEADTPDNFQSRRPNTSFCFLDIRSPGLGDTAMYLCATSRTGQSYGYTFGSGTRLTVV.

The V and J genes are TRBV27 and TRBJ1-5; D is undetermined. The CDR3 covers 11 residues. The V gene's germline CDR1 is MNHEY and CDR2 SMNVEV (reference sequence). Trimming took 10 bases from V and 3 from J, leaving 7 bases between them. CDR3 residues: CATGPNQPQHF. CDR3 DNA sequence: TGTGCCACCGGACCCAATCAGCCCCAGCATTTT.

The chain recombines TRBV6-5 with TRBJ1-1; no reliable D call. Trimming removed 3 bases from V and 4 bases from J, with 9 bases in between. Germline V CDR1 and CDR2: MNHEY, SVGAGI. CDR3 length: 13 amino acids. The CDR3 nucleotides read TGTGCCAGCAGTTATAGGGAGGTCACTGAAGCTTTCTTT. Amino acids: CASSYREVTEAFF.

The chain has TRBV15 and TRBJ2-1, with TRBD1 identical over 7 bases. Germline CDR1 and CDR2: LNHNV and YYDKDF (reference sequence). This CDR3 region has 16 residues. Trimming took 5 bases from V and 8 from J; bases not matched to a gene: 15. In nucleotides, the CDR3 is TGTGCCACCAGCGGAAGACAGGGTAGGGATTGGGATGAGCAGTTCTTC. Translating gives CATSGRQGRDWDEQFF.

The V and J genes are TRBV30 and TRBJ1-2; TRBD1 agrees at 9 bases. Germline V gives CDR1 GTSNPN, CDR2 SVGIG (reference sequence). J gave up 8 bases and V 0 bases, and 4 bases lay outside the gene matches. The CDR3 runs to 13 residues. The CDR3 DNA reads TGTGCCTGGAGTGTACACAGGGGGCTAGGCTACACCTTC. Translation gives CAWSVHRGLGYTF.

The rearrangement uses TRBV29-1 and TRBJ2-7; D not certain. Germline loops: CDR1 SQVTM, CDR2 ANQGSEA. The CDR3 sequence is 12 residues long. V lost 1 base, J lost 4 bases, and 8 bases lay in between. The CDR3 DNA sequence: TGCAGCGTTGAAGGCCGGATGTACGAGCAGTACTTC. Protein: CSVEGRMYEQYF.

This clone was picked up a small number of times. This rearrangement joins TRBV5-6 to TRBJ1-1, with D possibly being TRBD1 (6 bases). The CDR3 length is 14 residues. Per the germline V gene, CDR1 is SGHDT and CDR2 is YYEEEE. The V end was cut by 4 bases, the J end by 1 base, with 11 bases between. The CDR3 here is CASSEGTKNTEAFF. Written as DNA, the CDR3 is TGTGCCAGCAGCGAAGGGACAAAGAACACTGAAGCTTTCTTT.

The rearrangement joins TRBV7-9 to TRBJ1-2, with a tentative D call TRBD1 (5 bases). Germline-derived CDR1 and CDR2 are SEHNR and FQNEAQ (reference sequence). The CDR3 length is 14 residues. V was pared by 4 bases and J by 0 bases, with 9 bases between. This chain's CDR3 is CASSSGTTNYGYTF. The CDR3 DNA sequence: TGTGCCAGCAGCTCAGGGACGACTAACTATGGCTACACCTTC.

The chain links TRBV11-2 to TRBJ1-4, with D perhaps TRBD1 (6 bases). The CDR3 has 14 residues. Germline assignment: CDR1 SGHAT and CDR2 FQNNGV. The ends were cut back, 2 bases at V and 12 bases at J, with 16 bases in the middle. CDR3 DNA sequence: TGTGCCAGCAGCTTAAAAAACACACAGGGAGAACTGTTTTTT. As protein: CASSLKNTQGELFF.

For the CDR3, the DNA is TGTGCCAGCACAGGGATCAGCAATGAGCAGTTCTTC. This codes for CASTGISNEQFF. The chain recombines TRBV2 with TRBJ2-1, with D possibly matching TRBD1 (5 bases). With 7 bases removed from V and 6 bases from J, the gap between germline ends came to 10 bases. The CDR3 extends over 12 amino acids. The germline CDR1 and CDR2 sequences are SNHLY and FYNNEI.

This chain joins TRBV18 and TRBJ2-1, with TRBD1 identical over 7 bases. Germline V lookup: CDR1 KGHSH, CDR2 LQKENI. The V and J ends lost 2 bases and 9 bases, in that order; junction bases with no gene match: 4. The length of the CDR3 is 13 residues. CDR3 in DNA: TGTGCCAGCTCACCAACTACAGGGGTTGAGCAGTTCTTC. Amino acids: CASSPTTGVEQFF.

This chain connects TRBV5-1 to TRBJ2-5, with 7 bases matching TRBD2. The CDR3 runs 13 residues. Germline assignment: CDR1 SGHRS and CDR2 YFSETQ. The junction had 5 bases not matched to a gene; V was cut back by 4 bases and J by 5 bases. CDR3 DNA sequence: TGCGCCAGCAGCCCGGACGGGAGGGAGACCCAGTACTTC. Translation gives CASSPDGRETQYF.

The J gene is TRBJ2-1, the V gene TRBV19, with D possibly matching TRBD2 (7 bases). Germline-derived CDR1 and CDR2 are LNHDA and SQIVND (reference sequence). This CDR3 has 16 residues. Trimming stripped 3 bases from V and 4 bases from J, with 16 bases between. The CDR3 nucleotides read TGTGCCAGTAGTATGGGGGGGCCGTCTCTTTACAATGAGCAGTTCTTC. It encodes CASSMGGPSLYNEQFF.

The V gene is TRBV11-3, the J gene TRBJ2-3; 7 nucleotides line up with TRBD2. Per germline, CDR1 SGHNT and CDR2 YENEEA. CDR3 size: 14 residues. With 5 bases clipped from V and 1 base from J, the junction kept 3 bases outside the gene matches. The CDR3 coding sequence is TGTGCCAGCAGCCCCAGCGGGGGCACAGATACGCAGTATTTT. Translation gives CASSPSGGTDTQYF.

DNA of the CDR3: TGTGCCAGTAGTATCAGGGATAGCAATCAGCCCCAGCATTTT. Translated, it gives CASSIRDSNQPQHF. The genes are TRBV19 and TRBJ1-5, with D perhaps TRBD1 (5 bases). Germline values: CDR1 LNHDA, CDR2 SQIVND (reference sequence). The CDR3 is 14 amino acids. V lost 3 bases, J lost 0 bases, and 6 bases lay in between.

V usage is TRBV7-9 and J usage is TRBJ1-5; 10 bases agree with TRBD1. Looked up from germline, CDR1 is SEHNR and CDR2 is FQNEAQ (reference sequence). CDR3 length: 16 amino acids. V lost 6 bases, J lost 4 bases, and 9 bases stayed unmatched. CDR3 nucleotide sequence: TGTGCCAGCAGATCATCCGGGACAGGGGATAATCAGCCCCAGCATTTT. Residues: CASRSSGTGDNQPQHF.

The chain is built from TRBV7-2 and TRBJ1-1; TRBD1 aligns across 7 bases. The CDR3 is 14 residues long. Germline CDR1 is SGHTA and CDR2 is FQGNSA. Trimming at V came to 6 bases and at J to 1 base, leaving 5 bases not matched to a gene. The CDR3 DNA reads TGTGCCAGCAGTCGAAGGACAGGGAACACTGAAGCTTTCTTT. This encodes CASSRRTGNTEAFF. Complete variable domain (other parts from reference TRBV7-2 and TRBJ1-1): GAGVSQSPSNKVTEKGKDVELRCDPISGHTALYWYRQSLGQGLEFLIYFQGNSAPDKSGLPSDRFSAERTGGSVSTLTIQRTQQEDSAVYLCASSRRTGNTEAFFGQGTRLTVV.

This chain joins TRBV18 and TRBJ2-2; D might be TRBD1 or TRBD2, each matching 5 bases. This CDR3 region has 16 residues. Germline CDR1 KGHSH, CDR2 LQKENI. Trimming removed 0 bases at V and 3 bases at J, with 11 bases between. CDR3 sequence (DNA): TGTGCCAGCTCACCACCAGGGACCTCACACACCGGGGAGCTGTTTTTT. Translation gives CASSPPGTSHTGELFF.